These T cell receptor beta chains were read from a single sample in a study of T cell repertoires in cytomegalovirus infection. TCRdb reprocessed the reads via MiXCR and lists one record per CDR3 protein. The sample holds roughly 760,000 distinct CDR3 sequences; approximately 34% are singletons and the top ten take 2.5% to 3%. The sample comprised PBMCs. These receptors all stem from a human donor in good health (CMV status not recorded). Some clones in this sample may be carry-over from other donors' samples. Each CDR3 is given with its conserved first and last residue. Fields, in order: V gene, J gene, clone size, D gene, CDR3 protein, CDR3 DNA. The D gene is left open where the match is weak. Size is stated for part of the rows, as once, few or many counts, or as a class when the clone is expanded.

V gene: TRBV6-8
J gene: TRBJ2-1
clone size: few
D gene: NA
CDR3 protein: CASSLAGVWDEQFF
CDR3 DNA: TGTGCCAGCAGTTTGGCAGGGGTTTGGGATGAGCAGTTCTTC

V gene: TRBV29-1
J gene: TRBJ2-7
clone size: once
D gene: NA
CDR3 protein: CSAAPTANTPGDEQYF
CDR3 DNA: TGCAGCGCTGCCCCAACTGCTAACACCCCGGGCGACGAGCAGTACTTC

V gene: TRBV28
J gene: TRBJ2-1
clone size: NA
D gene: TRBD2
CDR3 protein: CASHLAGGLNEQFF
CDR3 DNA: TGTGCCAGCCACTTAGCGGGGGGGCTAAATGAGCAGTTCTTC

V gene: TRBV7-6
J gene: TRBJ1-5
clone size: NA
D gene: NA
CDR3 protein: CASSSGEGPHSNQPQHF
CDR3 DNA: TGTGCCAGCAGCTCAGGAGAGGGTCCCCATAGCAATCAGCCCCAGCATTTT

V gene: TRBV12-3/TRBV12-4
J gene: TRBJ2-3
clone size: many
D gene: TRBD2
CDR3 protein: CASSLGGSGDTQYF
CDR3 DNA: TGTGCCAGCAGTCTCGGGGGTAGCGGGGATACGCAGTATTTT

V gene: TRBV5-1
J gene: TRBJ2-3
clone size: few
D gene: TRBD2
CDR3 protein: CASSWSGGSTDTQYF
CDR3 DNA: TGCGCCAGCAGCTGGAGCGGGGGAAGCACAGATACGCAGTATTTT

V gene: TRBV7-9
J gene: TRBJ2-5
clone size: many
D gene: NA
CDR3 protein: CASSPRAQETQYF
CDR3 DNA: TGTGCCAGCAGCCCCCGAGCTCAAGAGACCCAGTACTTC

V gene: TRBV4-2
J gene: TRBJ1-3
clone size: NA
D gene: NA
CDR3 protein: CASSQDPTPNTIYF
CDR3 DNA: TGTGCCAGCAGCCAAGATCCAACTCCAAACACCATATATTTT

V gene: TRBV19
J gene: TRBJ1-4
clone size: NA
D gene: NA
CDR3 protein: CASIRPGTLGEKLFF
CDR3 DNA: TGTGCCAGTATTAGGCCTGGGACACTGGGGGAAAAACTGTTTTTT

V gene: TRBV19
J gene: TRBJ1-2
clone size: NA
D gene: NA
CDR3 protein: CASSRPGVYYGYTF
CDR3 DNA: TGTGCCAGTAGTAGGCCGGGGGTTTACTATGGCTACACCTTC

V gene: TRBV10-3
J gene: TRBJ2-2
clone size: NA
D gene: NA
CDR3 protein: CAISDPPYGGETGELFF
CDR3 DNA: TGTGCCATCAGTGATCCCCCCTATGGAGGCGAAACCGGGGAGCTGTTTTTT

V gene: TRBV7-6
J gene: TRBJ1-2
clone size: few
D gene: NA
CDR3 protein: CASSPSGQAGGYTF
CDR3 DNA: TGTGCCAGCAGCCCTAGTGGCCAGGCGGGGGGCTACACCTTC

V gene: TRBV4-1
J gene: TRBJ2-1
clone size: NA
D gene: NA
CDR3 protein: CASSQDIDNYNEQFF
CDR3 DNA: TGCGCCAGCAGCCAAGATATAGACAACTACAATGAGCAGTTCTTC

V gene: TRBV5-6
J gene: TRBJ1-6
clone size: few
D gene: NA
CDR3 protein: CASSYPASSYNSPLHF
CDR3 DNA: TGTGCCAGCAGCTACCCCGCGAGCTCCTATAATTCACCCCTCCACTTT

V gene: TRBV27
J gene: TRBJ1-6
clone size: NA
D gene: NA
CDR3 protein: CASSPQRGWPSPLHF
CDR3 DNA: TGTGCCAGCAGCCCCCAGAGGGGGTGGCCTTCACCCCTCCACTTT

V gene: TRBV27
J gene: TRBJ2-2
clone size: NA
D gene: TRBD1
CDR3 protein: CASSLYPLGQGIGELFF
CDR3 DNA: TGTGCCAGCAGTTTATACCCGCTGGGACAGGGTATCGGGGAGCTGTTTTTT

V gene: TRBV20-1
J gene: TRBJ2-4
clone size: many
D gene: NA
CDR3 protein: CSARGGRGAMGNIQYF
CDR3 DNA: TGCAGTGCTAGGGGGGGGAGGGGGGCAATGGGAAACATTCAGTACTTC

V gene: TRBV27
J gene: TRBJ2-2
clone size: NA
D gene: TRBD2
CDR3 protein: CASSFGISSGRIRGGELFF
CDR3 DNA: TGTGCCAGCAGTTTTGGGATTTCTAGCGGGAGGATACGGGGCGGGGAGCTGTTTTTT

V gene: TRBV7-9
J gene: TRBJ1-1
clone size: many
D gene: NA
CDR3 protein: CASSVGTITEAFF
CDR3 DNA: TGTGCCAGCAGCGTTGGGACAATAACTGAAGCTTTCTTT

V gene: TRBV12-3/TRBV12-4
J gene: TRBJ1-1
clone size: NA
D gene: NA
CDR3 protein: CASSWWGSTEAFF
CDR3 DNA: TGTGCCAGCAGTTGGTGGGGGTCCACTGAAGCTTTCTTT

V gene: TRBV7-2
J gene: TRBJ2-7
clone size: many
D gene: TRBD1
CDR3 protein: CASSSQQGAPDEQYF
CDR3 DNA: TGTGCCAGCAGCTCACAACAGGGGGCGCCGGACGAGCAGTACTTC

V gene: TRBV4-1
J gene: TRBJ2-5
clone size: NA
D gene: TRBD2
CDR3 protein: CASSQVGRRGGAGSETQYF
CDR3 DNA: TGCGCCAGCAGCCAAGTGGGGCGGCGCGGGGGGGCTGGTTCGGAGACCCAGTACTTC

V gene: TRBV7-9
J gene: TRBJ1-1
clone size: NA
D gene: NA
CDR3 protein: CASSLKRAVNTEAFF
CDR3 DNA: TGTGCCAGCAGCCTCAAGAGGGCGGTGAACACTGAAGCTTTCTTT

V gene: TRBV7-4
J gene: TRBJ2-7
clone size: NA
D gene: TRBD1
CDR3 protein: CASSLAETGGGEQYF
CDR3 DNA: TGTGCCAGCAGCTTAGCGGAGACAGGGGGCGGTGAGCAGTACTTC

V gene: TRBV24-1
J gene: TRBJ1-5
clone size: NA
D gene: NA
CDR3 protein: CATSDWGQPQHF
CDR3 DNA: TGTGCCACCAGTGATTGGGGACAGCCCCAGCATTTT

V gene: TRBV7-3
J gene: TRBJ2-1
clone size: few
D gene: TRBD2
CDR3 protein: CASKAGALKGEQFF
CDR3 DNA: TGTGCCAGCAAAGCGGGGGCCCTTAAGGGTGAGCAGTTCTTC

V gene: TRBV10-3
J gene: TRBJ1-5
clone size: few
D gene: NA
CDR3 protein: CAISESRGGNQPQHF
CDR3 DNA: TGTGCCATCAGTGAGTCACGGGGGGGCAATCAGCCCCAGCATTTT

V gene: TRBV4-1
J gene: TRBJ2-3
clone size: NA
D gene: TRBD2
CDR3 protein: CASSRTRGESYDTQYF
CDR3 DNA: TGCGCCAGCAGCCGAACGCGGGGGGAGTCGTATGATACGCAGTATTTT

V gene: TRBV7-6
J gene: TRBJ1-3
clone size: NA
D gene: TRBD1
CDR3 protein: CASSQGGTGNTIYF
CDR3 DNA: TGTGCCAGCAGCCAGGGGGGTACTGGAAACACCATATATTTT

V gene: TRBV24-1
J gene: TRBJ1-2
clone size: NA
D gene: NA
CDR3 protein: CATGAPYGYTF
CDR3 DNA: TGTGCCACGGGGGCCCCATATGGCTACACCTTC

V gene: TRBV18
J gene: TRBJ2-1
clone size: NA
D gene: TRBD1
CDR3 protein: CASSPPDRAYNEQFF
CDR3 DNA: TGTGCCAGCTCACCTCCGGACAGGGCCTACAATGAGCAGTTCTTC

V gene: TRBV28
J gene: TRBJ2-7
clone size: few
D gene: TRBD1
CDR3 protein: CASTSTGGNEQYF
CDR3 DNA: TGTGCCAGCACCTCGACAGGGGGTAACGAGCAGTACTTC

V gene: TRBV28
J gene: TRBJ2-5
clone size: NA
D gene: TRBD2
CDR3 protein: CASRLAGGETQYF
CDR3 DNA: TGTGCCAGCAGACTAGCGGGAGGAGAGACCCAGTACTTC

V gene: TRBV28
J gene: TRBJ2-7
clone size: few
D gene: NA
CDR3 protein: CASSLTAMNSLYEQYF
CDR3 DNA: TGTGCCAGCAGTTTAACGGCTATGAACAGTCTCTACGAGCAGTACTTC

V gene: TRBV7-2
J gene: TRBJ1-1
clone size: NA
D gene: NA
CDR3 protein: CASSRKGAGTEAFF
CDR3 DNA: TGTGCCAGCAGCCGGAAGGGCGCGGGGACTGAAGCTTTCTTT

V gene: TRBV7-6
J gene: TRBJ2-3
clone size: NA
D gene: NA
CDR3 protein: CASSLRLITDTQYF
CDR3 DNA: TGTGCCAGCAGCTTGAGACTGATCACAGATACGCAGTATTTT

V gene: TRBV11-3
J gene: TRBJ2-1
clone size: NA
D gene: NA
CDR3 protein: CASSEETGRSYNEQFF
CDR3 DNA: TGTGCCAGCAGCGAAGAGACAGGGAGGTCCTACAATGAGCAGTTCTTC

V gene: TRBV6-1
J gene: TRBJ1-1
clone size: many
D gene: NA
CDR3 protein: CASSERGGVRNTEAFF
CDR3 DNA: TGTGCCAGCAGTGAAAGGGGGGGCGTGAGGAACACTGAAGCTTTCTTT

V gene: TRBV7-8
J gene: TRBJ1-1
clone size: many
D gene: NA
CDR3 protein: CASSSDMNTEAFF
CDR3 DNA: TGTGCCAGCAGCTCAGATATGAACACTGAAGCTTTCTTT

V gene: TRBV7-2
J gene: TRBJ1-6
clone size: many
D gene: NA
CDR3 protein: CASSFRGRVSSVSPLHF
CDR3 DNA: TGTGCCAGCAGCTTCAGGGGCAGGGTGTCTAGTGTTTCACCCCTCCACTTT

V gene: TRBV19
J gene: TRBJ1-1
clone size: few
D gene: NA
CDR3 protein: CASSRGREPTEAFF
CDR3 DNA: TGTGCCAGTAGTAGGGGACGGGAGCCGACAGAAGCTTTCTTT

V gene: TRBV5-5
J gene: TRBJ1-6
clone size: once
D gene: TRBD1
CDR3 protein: CASSSDRGFNSPLHF
CDR3 DNA: TGTGCCAGCAGCTCCGACAGGGGATTTAATTCACCCCTCCACTTT

V gene: TRBV18
J gene: TRBJ1-2
clone size: NA
D gene: NA
CDR3 protein: CASSATGPPTNYGYTF
CDR3 DNA: TGTGCCAGCTCAGCAACTGGACCCCCTACTAACTATGGCTACACCTTC

V gene: TRBV7-2
J gene: TRBJ2-2
clone size: once
D gene: NA
CDR3 protein: CASTRLRTGELFF
CDR3 DNA: TGTGCCAGTACGCGACTCCGCACCGGGGAGCTGTTTTTT

V gene: TRBV6-2/TRBV6-3
J gene: TRBJ1-2
clone size: NA
D gene: NA
CDR3 protein: CASKSAGKDYGYTF
CDR3 DNA: TGTGCCAGCAAATCGGCAGGGAAGGACTATGGCTACACCTTC

V gene: TRBV7-2
J gene: TRBJ1-2
clone size: NA
D gene: NA
CDR3 protein: CASSLVRSNGYTF
CDR3 DNA: TGTGCCAGCAGCTTAGTGCGGTCGAATGGCTACACCTTC

V gene: TRBV7-2
J gene: TRBJ1-5
clone size: NA
D gene: NA
CDR3 protein: CASSLAGPNNQTQHF
CDR3 DNA: TGTGCCAGCAGCTTAGCCGGTCCCAACAATCAGACCCAGCATTTT

V gene: TRBV12-3/TRBV12-4
J gene: TRBJ1-1
clone size: NA
D gene: NA
CDR3 protein: CASSLSARSNTEAFF
CDR3 DNA: TGTGCCAGCAGTTTAAGCGCCCGCTCGAACACTGAAGCTTTCTTT

V gene: TRBV15
J gene: TRBJ2-7
clone size: NA
D gene: TRBD1
CDR3 protein: CATSRTHRDRGPGSYEQYF
CDR3 DNA: TGTGCCACCAGCAGGACGCACCGGGACAGGGGGCCAGGGTCCTACGAGCAGTACTTC

V gene: TRBV7-2
J gene: TRBJ2-3
clone size: many
D gene: NA
CDR3 protein: CASSPDSSTDTQYF
CDR3 DNA: TGTGCCAGCAGCCCGGACAGCAGCACAGATACGCAGTATTTT

V gene: TRBV12-3/TRBV12-4
J gene: TRBJ2-2
clone size: NA
D gene: NA
CDR3 protein: CASTSTASGELFF
CDR3 DNA: TGTGCCAGCACCTCGACTGCGTCCGGGGAGCTGTTTTTT

V gene: TRBV7-2
J gene: TRBJ1-4
clone size: NA
D gene: NA
CDR3 protein: CASSYPGRGPELFF
CDR3 DNA: TGTGCCAGCAGCTACCCTGGACGGGGCCCGGAACTGTTTTTT

V gene: TRBV10-3
J gene: TRBJ1-2
clone size: few
D gene: TRBD1
CDR3 protein: CAISHGTGLNYGYTF
CDR3 DNA: TGTGCCATCAGTCATGGGACAGGGCTTAACTATGGCTACACCTTC

V gene: TRBV5-8
J gene: TRBJ2-1
clone size: many
D gene: TRBD2
CDR3 protein: CASSPTSGRFYEQFF
CDR3 DNA: TGTGCCAGCAGCCCCACTAGCGGGAGATTCTATGAGCAGTTCTTC

V gene: TRBV20-1
J gene: TRBJ2-2
clone size: NA
D gene: NA
CDR3 protein: CSAGGQLNTGELFF
CDR3 DNA: TGCAGTGCTGGTGGACAGCTGAACACCGGGGAGCTGTTTTTT